This T cell receptor beta chain came from a study of OX40 agonist ivuxolimab in advanced cancers. Study summary: The study treated patients with ivuxolimab, an agonistic anti-OX40 (CD134) antibody. Patients in the trial were receiving intravenous ivuxolimab every 2 weeks, at doses of 0.01 to 10 mg/kg. From about 23 to 85 years was the age range, with a mean of around 57 years, and 70% to 85% were male.

This clone was detected once. Some clones are missing from TCRdb's copy, which holds only in-frame ones; the method was immunoSEQ multiplex PCR. The sample carries about 99,000 clones, roughly 95% recorded once. Sequencing was performed on CD4+ or CD8+ T cells sorted from blood, taken in a trial of the OX40 agonist ivuxolimab. The receptor was derived from an adult with an advanced solid tumor such as melanoma, head and neck, liver or kidney cancer.

CDR3 in amino acids: CASSLNNKNIQYF. CDR3 bases: TGTGCCAGCAGCCTAAATAACAAAAACATTCAGTACTTC. The chain uses TRBV7-3 and TRBJ2-4; D unresolved. Trimming stripped 5 bases from V and 3 bases from J, with 8 bases between. The CDR3 covers 13 residues. Germline loops: CDR1 SGHTA, CDR2 FQGTGA.